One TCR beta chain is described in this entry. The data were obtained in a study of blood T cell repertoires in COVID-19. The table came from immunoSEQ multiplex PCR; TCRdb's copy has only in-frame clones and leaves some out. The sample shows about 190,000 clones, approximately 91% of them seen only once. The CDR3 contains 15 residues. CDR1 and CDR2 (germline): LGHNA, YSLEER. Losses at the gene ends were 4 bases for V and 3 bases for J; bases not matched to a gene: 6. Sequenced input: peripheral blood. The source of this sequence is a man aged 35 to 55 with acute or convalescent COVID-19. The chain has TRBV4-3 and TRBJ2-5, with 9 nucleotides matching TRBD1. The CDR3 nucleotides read TGCGCCAGCAGCCGTGGGACAGGGAGGGAAGAGACCCAGTACTTC. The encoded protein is CASSRGTGREETQYF.